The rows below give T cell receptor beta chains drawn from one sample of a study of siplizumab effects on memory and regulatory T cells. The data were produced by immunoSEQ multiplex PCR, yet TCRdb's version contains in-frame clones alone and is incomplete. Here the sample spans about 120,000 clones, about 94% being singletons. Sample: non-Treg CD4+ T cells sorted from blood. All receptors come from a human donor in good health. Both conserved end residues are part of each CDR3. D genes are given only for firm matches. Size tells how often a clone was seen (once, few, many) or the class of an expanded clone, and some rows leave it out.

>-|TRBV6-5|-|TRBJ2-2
CASRPARNTGELFF
TGTGCCAGCAGACCAGCTAGAAACACCGGGGAGCTGTTTTTT
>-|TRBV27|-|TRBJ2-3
CASSVSQATDTQYF
TGTGCCAGCAGTGTTTCCCAGGCTACGGATACGCAGTATTTT
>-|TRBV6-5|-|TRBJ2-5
CASSYGRIQETQYF
TGTGCCAGCAGCTACGGACGGATCCAAGAGACCCAGTACTTC
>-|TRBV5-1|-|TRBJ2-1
CASSTDSYNEQFF
TGCGCCAGCAGCACGGACAGTTACAATGAGCAGTTCTTC
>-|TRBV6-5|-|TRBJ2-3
CASSYSGRTDTQYF
TGTGCCAGCAGTTATTCGGGGCGCACAGATACGCAGTATTTT
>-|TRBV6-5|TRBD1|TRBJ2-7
CASSNGQVSEQYF
TGTGCCAGCAGTAATGGACAGGTCTCCGAGCAGTACTTC
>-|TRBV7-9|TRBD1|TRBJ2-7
CASSLTEGQGPSYEQYF
TGTGCCAGCAGCTTAACTGAAGGACAGGGGCCTTCCTACGAGCAGTACTTC
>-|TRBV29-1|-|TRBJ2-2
CSVEGVGELFF
TGCAGCGTTGAGGGGGTCGGGGAGCTGTTTTTT
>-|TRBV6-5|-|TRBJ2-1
CASSQQITHVGFF
TGTGCCAGCAGTCAACAAATTACTCACGTCGGGTTCTTC
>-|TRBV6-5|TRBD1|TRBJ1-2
CASSSQGTGFYGYTF
TGTGCCAGCAGTTCACAGGGGACAGGGTTCTATGGCTACACCTTC
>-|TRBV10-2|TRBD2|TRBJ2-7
CASSLLAGGLYEQYF
TGCGCCAGCTCCCTACTAGCGGGGGGGCTTTACGAGCAGTACTTC
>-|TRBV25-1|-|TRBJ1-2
CASSDEGVLNYGYTF
TGTGCCAGCAGTGATGAAGGAGTCCTTAACTATGGCTACACCTTC
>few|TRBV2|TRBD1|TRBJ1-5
CASGRQGSNQPQHF
TGTGCCAGCGGAAGACAGGGATCCAATCAGCCCCAGCATTTT
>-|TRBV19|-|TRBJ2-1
CASIGNYNEQFF
TGTGCCAGTATTGGGAATTACAATGAGCAGTTCTTC
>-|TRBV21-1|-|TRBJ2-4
CASSYLRGIRNIQYF
TGTGCCAGCAGCTACCTCAGGGGGATAAGGAACATTCAGTACTTC
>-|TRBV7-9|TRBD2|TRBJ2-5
CASSRRGLAVTLLETQYF
TGTGCCAGCAGTCGAAGGGGACTAGCGGTTACGTTATTGGAGACCCAGTACTTC
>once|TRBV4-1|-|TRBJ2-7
CASSQAYQGEQYF
TGCGCCAGCAGCCAAGCATACCAAGGGGAGCAGTACTTC
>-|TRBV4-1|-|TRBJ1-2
CASSQEQGFWGYTF
TGCGCCAGCAGCCAAGAGCAGGGATTCTGGGGCTACACCTTC
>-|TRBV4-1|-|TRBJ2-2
CASSQVVNTGELFF
TGCGCCAGCAGCCAAGTAGTAAACACCGGGGAGCTGTTTTTT
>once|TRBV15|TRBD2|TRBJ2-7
CATSRTSGTYEQYF
TGTGCCACCAGCAGGACTAGCGGAACCTACGAGCAGTACTTC
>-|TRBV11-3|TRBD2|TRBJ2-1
CASSLAGENEQFF
TGTGCCAGCAGTTTAGCGGGGGAGAATGAGCAGTTCTTC
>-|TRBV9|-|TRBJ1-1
CASSVVGKNTEAFF
TGTGCCAGCAGCGTAGTGGGCAAGAACACTGAAGCTTTCTTT
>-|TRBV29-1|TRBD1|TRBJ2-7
CSVGTGRGYEQYF
TGCAGCGTGGGGACAGGGAGGGGGTACGAGCAGTACTTC
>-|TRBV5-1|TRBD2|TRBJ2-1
CASSLIGTSGRPYDEQFF
TGCGCCAGCAGCTTGATCGGGACTAGCGGGCGCCCCTACGATGAGCAGTTCTTC
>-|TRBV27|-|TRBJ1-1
CASTKGPMNTEAFF
TGTGCCAGCACCAAGGGACCGATGAACACTGAAGCTTTCTTT
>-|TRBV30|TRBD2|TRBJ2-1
CAWSPWTSVDEQFF
TGTGCCTGGAGTCCCTGGACTAGCGTGGATGAGCAGTTCTTC
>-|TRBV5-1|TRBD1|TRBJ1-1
CASSFRKEGANTEAFF
TGCGCCAGCAGCTTTCGTAAGGAGGGGGCGAACACTGAAGCTTTCTTT
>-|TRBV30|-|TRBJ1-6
CACRPESYNSPLHF
TGTGCCTGTCGACCCGAATCCTATAATTCACCCCTCCACTTT
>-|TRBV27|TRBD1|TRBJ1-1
CASSSVRAGGGTEAFF
TGTGCCAGCAGTTCAGTCAGGGCAGGGGGCGGCACTGAAGCTTTCTTT
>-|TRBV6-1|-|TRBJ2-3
CASSEVGGTSSTDTQYF
TGTGCCAGCAGTGAAGTGGGGGGCACTTCTAGCACAGATACGCAGTATTTT
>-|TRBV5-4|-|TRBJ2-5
CASSGPRDGYQETQYF
TGTGCCAGCAGCGGACCCCGGGACGGATACCAAGAGACCCAGTACTTC
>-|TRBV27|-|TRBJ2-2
CASRAYNTGELFF
TGTGCCAGCAGGGCCTACAACACCGGGGAGCTGTTTTTT
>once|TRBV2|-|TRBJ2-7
CASSEFGEQYF
TGTGCCAGCAGTGAGTTTGGCGAGCAGTACTTC
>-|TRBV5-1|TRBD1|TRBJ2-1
CASSDGQGPYNEQFF
TGCGCCAGCAGCGATGGACAGGGGCCCTACAATGAGCAGTTCTTC
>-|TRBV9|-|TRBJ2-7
CASSPRDLVYEQYF
TGTGCCAGCAGCCCGCGGGACCTAGTCTACGAGCAGTACTTC
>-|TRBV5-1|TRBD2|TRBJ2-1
CASSLGTSGWSSYNEQFF
TGCGCCAGCAGCTTGGGGACTAGCGGTTGGAGCTCCTACAATGAGCAGTTCTTC
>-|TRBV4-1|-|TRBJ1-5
CASSQPGMRGHQPQHF
TGCGCCAGCAGCCAGCCCGGCATGCGAGGGCATCAGCCCCAGCATTTT
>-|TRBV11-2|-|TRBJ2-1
CASSRGDKNEQFF
TGTGCCAGCAGCCGAGGGGACAAAAATGAGCAGTTCTTC
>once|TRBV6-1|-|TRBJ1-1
CASSGVRTTEAFF
TGTGCCAGCAGTGGCGTCAGGACCACTGAAGCTTTCTTT
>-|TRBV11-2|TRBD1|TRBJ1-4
CASSRGPGQTNEKLFF
TGTGCCAGCAGCCGGGGTCCGGGACAGACTAATGAAAAACTGTTTTTT
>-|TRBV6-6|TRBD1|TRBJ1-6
CASSLGQANSPLHF
TGTGCCAGCAGTTTGGGACAGGCTAACTCACCCCTCCACTTT
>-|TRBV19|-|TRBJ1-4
CASSIQGGGPNEKLFF
TGTGCCAGTAGTATTCAGGGCGGGGGACCTAATGAAAAACTGTTTTTT
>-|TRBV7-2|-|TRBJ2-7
CASSLGQGLPYEQYF
TGTGCCAGCAGCTTGGGCCAGGGGCTTCCCTACGAGCAGTACTTC